The 8 T cell receptor beta chains listed next were all sequenced from one sample in a study of cytomegalovirus exposure and HLA in healthy donors (dated by TCRdb to 2016 to 2017). The library relied on the immunoSEQ multiplex PCR assay. For the multiplex PCR, a mixture combining 60 forward primers for TCR Vbeta segments and 13 reverse primers for TCR Jbeta segments was used. TCRdb stores this immuneACCESS table with in-frame sequences only. Part of the clones is absent; in the studies checked, under half of the shortfall reflects unresolved V genes, and no reason is known for the rest. Within this sample are about 59,000 clones, with around 83% of them counted one time only. The ten largest make up roughly 1.5% of the sample. Sequencing used PBMCs. The receptor set was obtained from a human donor in good health.

The chain uses TRBV6-5 and TRBJ2-3; 9 nucleotides line up with TRBD1. The CDR3 contains 13 residues. Unmatched junction bases numbered 6, after V lost 6 bases and J lost 8 bases. Germline CDR1 is MNHEY and CDR2 is SVGAGI. CDR3 in DNA: TGTGCCAGCAGAGCGGGACAGGGTCGTACGCAGTATTTT. It specifies CASRAGQGRTQYF.

This clone was observed a few times. The chain is built from TRBV2 and TRBJ1-2, with a possible D match to TRBD1 (5 bases). The CDR3 runs 13 residues. Germline V lookup: CDR1 SNHLY, CDR2 FYNNEI. V was clipped by 4 bases and J by 8 bases, with 14 bases between them. The CDR3 coding sequence is TGTGCCAGCAGTGGGAGGAGGGGAGAAGGCTACACCTTC. This gives the protein CASSGRRGEGYTF.

The V and J genes are TRBV18 and TRBJ2-7; TRBD1 aligns across 10 bases. CDR1 and CDR2 from the germline V gene are KGHSH and LQKENI. V lost 10 bases, J lost 6 bases, and 6 bases stayed unmatched. The CDR3 consists of 12 residues. CDR3 sequence reads: CATTGQGSEQYF. The CDR3 DNA sequence: TGTGCCACCACGGGACAGGGGTCCGAGCAGTACTTC.

The rearrangement joins TRBV5-1 to TRBJ1-1; the D gene is possibly TRBD1 (6 bases). V was clipped by 1 base and J by 8 bases, with 12 bases between them. There are 13 residues in the CDR3. The germline CDR1 and CDR2 sequences are SGHRS and YFSETQ. DNA of the CDR3: TGCGCCAGCAGCTTGAGGGGGGGGCGAGAAGCTTTCTTT. This encodes CASSLRGGREAFF.

This clone was seen once. This chain links TRBV7-2 with TRBJ2-3; TRBD2 agrees at 11 bases. V was clipped by 4 bases and J by 3 bases; unmatched bases: 6. The CDR3 totals 16 residues. The germline V gene encodes CDR1 SGHTA and CDR2 FQGNSA. CDR3 protein: CASSWVAGGLTDTQYF. The CDR3 bases are TGTGCCAGCAGCTGGGTAGCGGGGGGGTTGACAGATACGCAGTATTTT. Based on the CDR3 plus reference TRBV7-2 and TRBJ2-3, the full variable domain is GAGVSQSPSNKVTEKGKDVELRCDPISGHTALYWYRQSLGQGLEFLIYFQGNSAPDKSGLPSDRFSAERTGGSVSTLTIQRTQQEDSAVYLCASSWVAGGLTDTQYFGPGTRLTVL.

The chain has TRBV7-8 and TRBJ2-1; D is ambiguous. Germline CDR1 SGHVS, CDR2 FQNEAQ. The CDR3 has 15 residues. V was clipped by 1 base and J by 0 bases, with 7 bases between them. CDR3 amino acids: CASSLVLSSYNEQFF. The CDR3 bases are TGTGCCAGCAGCTTAGTATTGAGCTCCTACAATGAGCAGTTCTTC.

The V and J genes are TRBV6-1 and TRBJ2-7, with 7 nucleotides matching TRBD1. V lost 11 bases and J lost 0; bases outside the gene matches: 4. The germline CDR1 and CDR2 sequences are MNHNS and SASEGT. The CDR3 spans 12 residues. CDR3 sequence (DNA): TGTGCCGTAGGGACAGTCTCCTACGAGCAGTACTTC. Translating gives CAVGTVSYEQYF.

J is TRBJ2-7 and V is TRBV7-2, with TRBD2 identical over 8 bases. CDR3 size: 16 residues. The V and J ends lost 1 base and 0 bases, in that order; junction bases with no gene match: 5. CDR1 and CDR2 from the germline V gene are SGHTA and FQGNSA. CDR3 DNA sequence: TGTGCCAGCAGCTTAGTTAGCGGGATCCTCTCCTACGAGCAGTACTTC. Translating gives CASSLVSGILSYEQYF.